This T cell receptor beta chain was sequenced in a study of prognosis after radiotherapy for stage I lung cancer. Template was genomic DNA; TCR beta CDR3 amplified in two multiplex PCR rounds. The use of primers specific to each TRBV and TRBJ gene characterized first-round PCR. TCRdb reanalysed the multiplex PCR reads using MiXCR and keeps one entry per CDR3 protein. The sample consists of over 50,000 distinct CDR3 sequences, around a third of them appearing once. Peripheral blood was collected in volumes of roughly 6 milliliters at each of two time points. This clonotype was seen at least ten times. The origin of this receptor is a donor aged 50 or older with non-small cell lung cancer. Material: PBMCs, obtained before or after stereotactic body radiation therapy (not recorded which).

Here the CDR3 reads CASSWGQGVGEQFF. In DNA form, the CDR3 reads TGTGCCAGCAGCTGGGGACAGGGAGTAGGAGAGCAGTTCTTC. The J gene is TRBJ2-1, the V gene TRBV7-3, with 9 bases aligning to TRBD1. The length of the CDR3 is 14 residues. Germline CDR1 reads SGHTA; CDR2 reads FQGTGA. The V and J ends lost 4 bases and 10 bases, in that order; junction bases with no gene match: 8.